The clone carrying this T cell receptor (beta chain) was seen many times. These data belong to a study of T-cell reconstitution after alpha-beta-depleted transplantation in children. Unique molecular identifiers were incorporated into the prepared TCRbeta library. TCRdb reprocessed the PCR reads with MiXCR, giving one entry per CDR3 protein. This table holds some 200,000 distinct CDR3 sequences, 6.3% found once. The germline gives CDR1 MNHEY, CDR2 SVGAGI. The CDR3 length is 18 residues. The trim removed 6 bases at V and 5 bases at J, leaving 13 bases unmatched. This receptor was identified in a girl under two years old with combined immunodeficiency, due to receive a stem cell transplant. The chain combines TRBV6-5 with TRBJ2-5, with 15 bases identical to TRBD2. Sequencing was performed on PBMCs, taken before TCRalphabeta/CD19-depleted stem cell transplant. DNA of the CDR3: TGTGCCAGCAGGGGTCTTTCGGGACTAGCGGGAGGATTTGAGACCCAGTACTTC. Residues: CASRGLSGLAGGFETQYF.